Following are 28 T cell receptor beta chains from one sample sequenced in a study of shared clonotypes between healthy human individuals. TCRdb keeps only in-frame clones here, not all; method: immunoSEQ multiplex PCR. The table has about 120,000 clones, 68% seen once. Sequences were obtained from memory CD8+ T cells sorted from blood. Specified subset: CD45RO+ cells pooled with CCR7-negative TemRA cells. The receptors shown here come from a woman between 25 and 40 years old in good health.

This clone was seen a handful of times. The CDR3 protein is CASSSGGNEQFF. CDR3 DNA: TGTGCCAGCAGTTCTGGGGGAAACGAGCAGTTCTTC. The V call is TRBV27, the J call TRBJ2-1; TRBD1 or TRBD2 may be the D gene (5 bases each). Germline assignment: CDR1 MNHEY and CDR2 SMNVEV (reference sequence). The CDR3 has 12 amino acids. The V gene lost 4 bases and the J gene lost 10 bases, with 11 bases spanning the gap.

This clone has more than one count but fewer than ten. This chain uses TRBV28 with TRBJ2-7; TRBD1 matches 11 bases. V was pared by 3 bases and J by 4 bases, with 2 bases of the junction left unmatched. The CDR3 has 14 residues. The germline V gene encodes CDR1 MDHEN and CDR2 SYDVKM. The CDR3 DNA sequence: TGTGCCAGCAGTTTCGGGACAGGGGGGTACGAGCAGTACTTC. Amino acid sequence: CASSFGTGGYEQYF.

The chain couples TRBV28 to TRBJ1-2; no definite D call. CDR1 is MDHEN and CDR2 is SYDVKM in the germline V gene. The V end was cut by 7 bases, the J end by 2 bases, with 17 bases between. The CDR3 is 15 amino acids. The DNA for the CDR3 is TGTGCCAGCAACGTTCTCCCGGGGTTAAACTATGGCTACACCTTC. Translated, it gives CASNVLPGLNYGYTF.

The chain employs TRBV27 and TRBJ2-7; 10 bases agree with TRBD1. The V gene's germline CDR1 is MNHEY and CDR2 SMNVEV (reference sequence). The CDR3 covers 15 residues. Losses at the gene ends were 1 base for V and 4 bases for J; bases not matched to a gene: 4. The CDR3 region has the DNA TGTGCCAGCAGTTTATTGGGACAGGGGTTATACGAGCAGTACTTC. Protein: CASSLLGQGLYEQYF.

The chain joins TRBV7-3 to TRBJ1-1; D possibly corresponds to TRBD1 (6 bases). Germline V gene sequence: CDR1 SGHTA, CDR2 FQGTGA. There are 13 residues in the CDR3. Trimming left V 3 bases short and J 7 bases short, with 12 bases between. CDR3 nucleotide sequence: TGTGCCAGCAGCTTCACCGGGGGCGGTGAAGCTTTCTTT. This gives the protein CASSFTGGGEAFF.

The gene calls are TRBV29-1 and TRBJ1-1; D gene uncertain. V lost 7 bases and J 1 base, leaving 7 bases between the germline ends. Per germline, CDR1 SQVTM and CDR2 ANQGSEA. This CDR3 is 11 amino acids long. The CDR3 DNA reads as TGCAGCGCAGATAGGAACACTGAAGCTTTCTTT. Translation gives CSADRNTEAFF.

V is TRBV19 and J is TRBJ2-7, with D perhaps being TRBD1 or TRBD2 (6 bases each). V was shortened by 5 bases and J by 2 bases, with 16 bases between the two germline ends. The CDR3 totals 15 residues. The germline V gene encodes CDR1 LNHDA and CDR2 SQIVND (reference sequence). The CDR3 DNA follows: TGTGCCAGTAGTGCGGGACACACCAAAACCTACGAGCAGTACTTC. Protein sequence: CASSAGHTKTYEQYF.

This clone was found a few times. The chain links TRBV10-3 to TRBJ1-4; TRBD1 matches at 8 bases. Germline V gives CDR1 ENHRY, CDR2 SYGVKD. This CDR3 comprises 14 residues. The junction had 7 bases not matched to a gene; V was cut back by 8 bases and J by 5 bases. CDR3 sequence: CAIRRQGLNEKLFF. In nucleotides, the CDR3 is TGTGCCATCCGGAGACAGGGGCTAAATGAAAAACTGTTTTTT.

The rearrangement joins TRBV25-1 to TRBJ1-1, with 8 bases lining up with TRBD1. There are 16 residues in the CDR3. Germline loops: CDR1 MGHDK, CDR2 SYGVNS. The J segment lost 8 bases and the V segment lost 6 bases, leaving 17 bases of the junction unmatched. This CDR3 reads CASSAMTGTGEGEAFF. CDR3 coding DNA: TGTGCCAGCAGCGCTATGACCGGGACAGGAGAGGGGGAAGCTTTCTTT.

The chain is built from TRBV25-1 and TRBJ1-5; possible D gene TRBD1, 5 bases. CDR3 length: 16 amino acids. V was shortened by 4 bases and J by 6 bases, with 19 bases between the two germline ends. Germline loops: CDR1 MGHDK, CDR2 SYGVNS. The CDR3 DNA reads as TGTGCCAGCAGTGGGGGTGGGGGGAATCCGAGTCAGCCCCAGCATTTT. It translates to CASSGGGGNPSQPQHF.

Worth noting for this clone: At one boundary the junction diverges from the germline segment, which might be a read error. The chain uses TRBV4-1 and TRBJ1-1; possible D gene TRBD1, 6 bases. The CDR3 runs to 11 residues. Germline CDR1 is MGHRA and CDR2 is YSYEKL. The CDR3 region is CASSVDSEAFF. DNA of the CDR3: TGTGCCAGCAGCGTGGACAGTGAAGCTTTCTTT.

Concerning this clone itself: It is likely a read error: a sequence one base away is far more abundant. The J gene is TRBJ1-2, the V gene TRBV7-2; unclear D gene. Trimming removed 1 base from V and 3 bases from J, with 3 bases in between. This CDR3 has 12 amino acids. Per germline, CDR1 SGHTA and CDR2 FQGNSA. CDR3 coding DNA: TGTGCCAGCAGCTTAGATCACTATGGCTACACCTTC. Amino acids: CASSLDHYGYTF.

V and J are TRBV21-1 and TRBJ1-5; the table's TRBD1 call for D was not verified on the DNA. TRBV21-1 corresponds to a pseudogene. This CDR3 has 14 residues. The CDR3 here is CASSKMGLGAGRHF. In DNA, the CDR3 is TGTGCCAGCAGCAAAATGGGGCTGGGGGCAGGACGGCATTTT.

The genes are TRBV25-1 and TRBJ2-7; 9 nucleotides line up with TRBD2. The CDR3 totals 17 residues. V shed 10 bases and J 2 bases; nucleotides not matched to a gene: 18. Germline CDR1 is MGHDK and CDR2 is SYGVNS. In nucleotides, the CDR3 is TGTGCCAACAGCGGGGATAGCGGGAGCGTAAGGGCCTACGAGCAGTACTTC. It yields the protein CANSGDSGSVRAYEQYF.

The chain carries TRBV19 and TRBJ2-3; 8 bases map to TRBD1. The CDR3 covers 16 residues. Germline values: CDR1 LNHDA, CDR2 SQIVND (reference sequence). Trimming removed 4 bases from V and 1 base from J; junction bases left unmatched: 7. CDR3: CASSRPPGQGTDTQYF. CDR3 nucleotide sequence: TGTGCCAGTAGTAGACCACCGGGACAGGGCACAGATACGCAGTATTTT.

This clone was counted ten times or more. The chain recombines TRBV29-1 with TRBJ2-7; D uncertain. The germline V gene has CDR1 SQVTM and CDR2 ANQGSEA. The length of the CDR3 is 13 residues. Trimming shortened V by 0 bases and J by 2 bases, and 8 bases separated the two germline ends. CDR3: CSVEDAEAYEQYF. Written as DNA, the CDR3 is TGCAGCGTTGAAGACGCCGAGGCCTACGAGCAGTACTTC.

The V and J genes are TRBV10-3 and TRBJ1-2, with 7 positions matching TRBD1. The CDR3 is made up of 14 amino acids. CDR1 is ENHRY, CDR2 SYGVKD, per germline. The trim removed 4 bases at V and 4 bases at J, leaving 6 bases unmatched. The CDR3 coding sequence is TGTGCCATCAGTGGGGAGACAGGGCCCTATGGCTACACCTTC. Translation: CAISGETGPYGYTF.

The chain joins TRBV27 to TRBJ2-7; 9 nucleotides line up with TRBD1. V was clipped by 2 bases and J by 2 bases; unmatched bases: 4. Germline lookup yields CDR1 MNHEY and CDR2 SMNVEV (reference sequence). The CDR3 is 15 residues long. The CDR3 sequence: CASSLGTGLTYEQYF. The CDR3 DNA is TGTGCCAGCAGTTTAGGGACAGGGTTAACCTACGAGCAGTACTTC.

This clone came up once. This chain uses TRBV10-3 with TRBJ1-3; D is perhaps TRBD1 (6 bases). V lost 0 bases and J lost 7, with 10 bases in between. Germline CDR1 ENHRY, CDR2 SYGVKD. The CDR3 is made up of 14 amino acids. The CDR3 region has the DNA TGTGCCATCAGTGAGTCGGGGGGCCAGAACACCATATATTTT. This sequence encodes CAISESGGQNTIYF.

DNA of the CDR3: TGTGCCAGCAGACAACAGGCTAGCACAGATACGCAGTATTTT. Translating it yields CASRQQASTDTQYF. This chain joins TRBV11-2 and TRBJ2-3; D possibly corresponds to TRBD1 (5 bases). V lost 6 bases, J lost 0 bases, and 10 bases lay in between. The CDR3 length is 14 residues. Germline-derived CDR1 and CDR2 are SGHAT and FQNNGV.

The chain carries TRBV29-1 and TRBJ1-2; tentative D call: TRBD1 (6 bases). V was shortened by 4 bases and J by 6 bases, with 12 bases between the two germline ends. Looked up from germline, CDR1 is SQVTM and CDR2 is ANQGSEA. This CDR3 comprises 12 residues. The CDR3, as DNA: TGCAGCGTTGCTCCAGGGGTCGATGGCTACACCTTC. It specifies CSVAPGVDGYTF.

This clone showed up many times. V is TRBV2 and J is TRBJ2-7; 13 positions match TRBD2. The CDR3 sequence is 17 residues long. V was pared by 7 bases and J by 4 bases, with 13 bases of the junction left unmatched. CDR1 and CDR2 (germline): SNHLY, FYNNEI. The CDR3 loop reads CASKGTSGIYGGYEQYF. The CDR3 nucleotides read TGTGCCAGCAAGGGGACTAGCGGGATATACGGAGGTTACGAGCAGTACTTC.

V and J are TRBV7-9 and TRBJ2-3; D may match TRBD1 or TRBD2 (6 bases each). The CDR3 is 15 residues long. With 2 bases removed from V and 6 bases from J, the gap between germline ends came to 15 bases. CDR1 SEHNR and CDR2 FQNEAQ come from the germline V gene (reference sequence). Here the CDR3 reads CASSLLQGGSDTQYF. CDR3 in DNA: TGTGCCAGCAGCTTATTACAGGGAGGTTCGGATACGCAGTATTTT.

The chain links TRBV6-1 to TRBJ2-7; D gene unclear. With 0 bases removed from V and 6 bases from J, the gap between germline ends came to 18 bases. Germline CDR1 MNHNS, CDR2 SASEGT. The length of the CDR3 is 16 residues. The CDR3 spells CASSEAALTLVSEQYF. In nucleotides, the CDR3 is TGTGCCAGCAGTGAAGCCGCCTTAACCCTTGTTTCCGAGCAGTACTTC.

With respect to this clone: A much larger clone differs by one base, so this may be a read error. CDR3 DNA sequence: TGTGCCAGCAGCCTCGGGACAGGCAAGCAGTACTTC. It codes for CASSLGTGKQYF. The chain employs TRBV28 and TRBJ2-7; 8 bases are shared with TRBD1. V lost 6 bases, J lost 8 bases, and 6 bases stayed unmatched. CDR3 length equals 12 residues. Per germline, CDR1 MDHEN and CDR2 SYDVKM.

This clone was seen a handful of times. The chain employs TRBV19 and TRBJ2-1, with TRBD1 identical over 8 bases. The CDR3 runs to 14 residues. With V trimmed by 1 base and J by 9 bases, 5 bases remained unmatched. The germline gives CDR1 LNHDA, CDR2 SQIVND (reference sequence). CDR3 sequence reads: CASSIAAGGSEQFF. Here the CDR3 DNA reads TGTGCCAGTAGTATAGCGGCAGGGGGCAGTGAGCAGTTCTTC.

V usage is TRBV6-6 and J usage is TRBJ1-2; D gene uncertain. This CDR3 has 11 amino acids. The ends were cut back, 5 bases at V and 8 bases at J, with 9 bases in the middle. Germline V CDR1 and CDR2: MNHNY, SVGAGI (reference sequence). CDR3 sequence (DNA): TGTGCCAGCAGTCCAATATTAGGCTACACCTTC. This sequence encodes CASSPILGYTF.

This sequence joins TRBV28 and TRBJ2-3, with D possibly TRBD1 on 6 matching bases. V was trimmed by 5 bases and J by 1 base, leaving 19 bases between them. CDR3 length: 17 amino acids. Germline V gene sequence: CDR1 MDHEN, CDR2 SYDVKM. DNA for the CDR3: TGTGCCAGCAGTGCTCACTTCTACAGGGCTCGCACAGATACGCAGTATTTT. The encoded protein is CASSAHFYRARTDTQYF.